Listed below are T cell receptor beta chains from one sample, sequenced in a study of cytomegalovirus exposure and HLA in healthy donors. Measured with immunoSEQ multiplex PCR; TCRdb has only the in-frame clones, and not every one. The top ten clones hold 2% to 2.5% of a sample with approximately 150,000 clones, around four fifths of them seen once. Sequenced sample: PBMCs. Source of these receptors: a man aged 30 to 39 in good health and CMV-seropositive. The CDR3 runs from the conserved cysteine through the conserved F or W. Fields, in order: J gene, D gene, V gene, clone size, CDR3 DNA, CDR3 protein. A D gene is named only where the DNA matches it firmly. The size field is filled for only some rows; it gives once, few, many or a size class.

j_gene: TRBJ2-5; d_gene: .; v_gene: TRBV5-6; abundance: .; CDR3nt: TGTGCCAGCAGCTTGGACAGGGAGGGGAAAGAGACCCAGTACTTC; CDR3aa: CASSLDREGKETQYF
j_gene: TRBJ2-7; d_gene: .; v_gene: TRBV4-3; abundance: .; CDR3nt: TGCGCCAGCAGCCCCCTCGTGACAAGCACCTACGAGCAGTACTTC; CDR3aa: CASSPLVTSTYEQYF
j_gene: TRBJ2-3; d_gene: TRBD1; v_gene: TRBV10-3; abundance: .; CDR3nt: TGTGCCATCAGGCAGACAGGGCAGGGGACAGATACGCAGTATTTT; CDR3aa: CAIRQTGQGTDTQYF
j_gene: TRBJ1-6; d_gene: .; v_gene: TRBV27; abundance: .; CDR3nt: TGTGCCAGCAGTTTTAGTGGGGGGGCTGATTCACCCCTCCACTTT; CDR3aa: CASSFSGGADSPLHF
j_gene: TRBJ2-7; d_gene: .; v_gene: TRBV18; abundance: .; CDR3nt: TGTGCCAGCTCACCGGCGGGCACCCTGGGGGAGCAGTACTTC; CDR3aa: CASSPAGTLGEQYF
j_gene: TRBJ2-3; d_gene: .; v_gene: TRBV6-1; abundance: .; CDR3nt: TGTGCCAGCATCTGGAGGTTTGGAGATACGCAGTATTTT; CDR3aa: CASIWRFGDTQYF
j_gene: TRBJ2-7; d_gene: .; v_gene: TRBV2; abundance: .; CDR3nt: TGTGCCAGCAATGACCAATACGAGCAGTACTTC; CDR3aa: CASNDQYEQYF
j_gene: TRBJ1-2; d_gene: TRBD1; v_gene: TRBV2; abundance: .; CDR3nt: TGTGCCAGCATAAAGGACAGGGTGGTTGGCTACACCTTC; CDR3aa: CASIKDRVVGYTF
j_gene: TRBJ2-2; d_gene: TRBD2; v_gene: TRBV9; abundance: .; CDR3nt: TGTGCCAGCAGCGCGACCCTTCTAGCGGGGGGTAACACCGGGGAGCTGTTTTTT; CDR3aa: CASSATLLAGGNTGELFF
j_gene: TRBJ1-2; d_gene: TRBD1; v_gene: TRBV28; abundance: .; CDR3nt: TGTGCCAGCAGTGCACAAGTAGGGGGCGCCTATGGCTACACCTTC; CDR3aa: CASSAQVGGAYGYTF
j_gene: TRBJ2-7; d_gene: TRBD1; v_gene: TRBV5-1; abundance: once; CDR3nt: TGCGCCAGCAGCTTAACAGGGGATCGTGTCTACGAGCAGTACTTC; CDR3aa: CASSLTGDRVYEQYF
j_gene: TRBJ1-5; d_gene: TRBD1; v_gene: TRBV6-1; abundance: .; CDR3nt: TGTGCCAGCAGTGGGACAGGGGGCCAGCCCCAGCATTTT; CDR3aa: CASSGTGGQPQHF
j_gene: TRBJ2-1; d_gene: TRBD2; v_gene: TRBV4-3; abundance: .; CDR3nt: TGCGCCAGCAGCCAGCCCGGGGAGGGCAGGGATGAGCAGTTCTTC; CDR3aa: CASSQPGEGRDEQFF
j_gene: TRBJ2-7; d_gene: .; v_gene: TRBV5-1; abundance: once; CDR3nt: TGCGCCAGCAGCCCCGCCGCGGAGGGTGCCGAGCAGTACTTC; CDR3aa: CASSPAAEGAEQYF